A selection of T cell receptor beta chains follows, all from one sample in a study of T-cell reconstitution after alpha-beta-depleted transplantation in children. In TCRdb, the PCR reads were re-called with MiXCR into one record per CDR3 protein. This table holds 500,000 to 600,000 distinct CDR3 sequences, 15% to 20% found once. The sample in question was PBMCs from the stem cell graft donor, obtained from the stem cell graft. The receptors derive from a human donor who donated a stem cell graft to a child with acute lymphoblastic leukemia. Each CDR3 is given with its conserved first and last residue. D genes are given only for firm matches. Some rows mark clone size as missing; the rest say once, few, many or name a class of expanded clone.

>few|TRBV18|TRBJ2-3|TRBD2
TGTGCCAGCTCACCGGGACTAGCGGGAGGTTTCGAGAGGGATACGCAGTATTTT
CASSPGLAGGFERDTQYF
>many|TRBV7-2|TRBJ1-1|-
TGTGCCAGCAGCTCCGGTCCGAACACTGAAGCTTTCTTT
CASSSGPNTEAFF
>-|TRBV7-2|TRBJ2-2|-
TGTGCCAGCAGTTCATACCCCATGCACACCGGGGAGCTGTTTTTT
CASSSYPMHTGELFF
>few|TRBV12-3/TRBV12-4|TRBJ1-2|-
TGTGCCAGCAGTCCCGCTCGAACGGTCTTTGGCTACACCTTC
CASSPARTVFGYTF
>once|TRBV12-3/TRBV12-4|TRBJ1-4|-
TGTGCCAGCAGTCCTACGAGAGAAGGGTGGGTGAATGAAAAACTGTTTTTT
CASSPTREGWVNEKLFF
>few|TRBV20-1|TRBJ2-7|TRBD2
TGCAGTGCTAGTCTAGCGGGTCTGCCCTACGAGCAGTACTTC
CSASLAGLPYEQYF
>-|TRBV7-9|TRBJ2-7|-
TGTGCCAGCAGCTTTCCCGGGGCAGGGATTGACGAGCAGTACTTC
CASSFPGAGIDEQYF
>few|TRBV12-3/TRBV12-4|TRBJ1-3|TRBD1
TGTGCCAGCAGTCCGCCGCCCGGGACAGAAGCTCCTGGAAACACCATATATTTT
CASSPPPGTEAPGNTIYF
>-|TRBV20-1|TRBJ2-1|TRBD1
TGCAGTGCTAGAACGACAGGGGGCTACAATGAGCAGTTCTTC
CSARTTGGYNEQFF
>few|TRBV9|TRBJ2-1|-
TGTGCCAGCAGCGTAGAAAGATCAGGGGACAATGAGCAGTTCTTC
CASSVERSGDNEQFF
>-|TRBV20-1|TRBJ1-1|-
TGCATCTCGGGTTCCGCCACTGAAGCTTTCTTT
CISGSATEAFF
>few|TRBV7-9|TRBJ1-2|TRBD1
TGTGCCAGCAGCTTAAGGGGGCGACAGGGGGGGCACTATGGCTACACCTTC
CASSLRGRQGGHYGYTF
>-|TRBV7-9|TRBJ1-2|-
TGTGCCAGCAGCCTTACGGGAAACGATGGCTACACCTTC
CASSLTGNDGYTF
>once|TRBV15|TRBJ2-1|TRBD2
TGTGCCACCAGTGGCGGGACTAGCGGGAGTTCCTACAATGAGCAGTTCTTC
CATSGGTSGSSYNEQFF
>few|TRBV13|TRBJ2-2|TRBD1
TGTGCCAGCAGCTTACTCGAGACAGGGGGGACCGGGGAGCTGTTTTTT
CASSLLETGGTGELFF
>-|TRBV5-6|TRBJ2-1|TRBD2
TGTGCCAGCAGTTGGGGCCTGGCGGGAGGGGGCAATGAGCAGTTCTTC
CASSWGLAGGGNEQFF
>few|TRBV19|TRBJ2-5|TRBD1
TGTGCCAGTAGTTCGGGACAGGGTGGACAAGAGACCCAGTACTTC
CASSSGQGGQETQYF
>few|TRBV29-1|TRBJ2-1|TRBD2
TGCAGCGTTGGGCGACTAGCGGGAGGGTTTTACAATGAGCAGTTCTTC
CSVGRLAGGFYNEQFF
>few|TRBV7-9|TRBJ2-1|-
TGTGCCAGCAGCCCCGAGAGGGGGGAATCCTACAATGAGCAGTTCTTC
CASSPERGESYNEQFF